This T cell receptor (beta chain) was captured in a study of blood T cell repertoires in COVID-19. Measured with immunoSEQ multiplex PCR; TCRdb has only the in-frame clones, and not every one. This sample yields around 110,000 clones, of which roughly 84% are seen a single time; about 4% belongs to the top ten. Germline CDR1 is PRHDT and CDR2 is FYEKMQ (reference sequence). The CDR3 is made up of 12 amino acids. V lost 1 base and J 6 bases, leaving 6 bases between the germline ends. The sequence came from a woman in her 30s who had recovered from COVID-19. The chain links TRBV13 to TRBJ1-2; no clear D gene. The material sequenced was PBMCs or T cells enriched from blood (not recorded which). The CDR3 reads CASSLEGDGYTF. The DNA of the CDR3 is TGTGCCAGCAGCTTAGAAGGAGATGGCTACACCTTC.